These T cell receptor beta chains were read from a single sample in a study of CXCR3-negative and CXCR3-positive naive CD8 T cells. TCRdb reanalyzed the 5' RACE reads and collapses them to one entry per CDR3 protein, without DNA. Its table lists about 6,000 distinct CDR3 sequences. Material for sequencing was naive CXCR3- CD8+ T cells from blood. Receptors were obtained from a human donor in good health. Some clones in this sample may be carry-over from other donors' samples. CDR3s include the opening cysteine and the closing phenylalanine or tryptophan. The size field is filled for only some rows; it gives once, few, many or a size class.

v_gene	abundance	j_gene	CDR3aa
TRBV13	medium-sized	TRBJ1-1	CASSSRDGEAFF
TRBV25-1	medium-sized	TRBJ2-5	CASSSFQGPHETQYF
TRBV15	medium-sized	TRBJ1-4	CATSRDGTQEELFF
TRBV21-1	medium-sized	TRBJ1-1	CASSKHYTGTGGTEAFF
TRBV10-3	NA	TRBJ1-2	CAISDLAANYGYTF
TRBV2	medium-sized	TRBJ2-6	CASSETREHFPGANVLTF
TRBV12-3/TRBV12-4	medium-sized	TRBJ2-7	CATGGGAEQYF
TRBV7-2	medium-sized	TRBJ1-1	CASSLGRNTEAFF
TRBV29-1	NA	TRBJ2-7	CSVAARGISYEQYF
TRBV4-2	NA	TRBJ2-3	CASSQGPDTQYF
TRBV5-1	medium-sized	TRBJ1-2	CASLGDGRGYTF